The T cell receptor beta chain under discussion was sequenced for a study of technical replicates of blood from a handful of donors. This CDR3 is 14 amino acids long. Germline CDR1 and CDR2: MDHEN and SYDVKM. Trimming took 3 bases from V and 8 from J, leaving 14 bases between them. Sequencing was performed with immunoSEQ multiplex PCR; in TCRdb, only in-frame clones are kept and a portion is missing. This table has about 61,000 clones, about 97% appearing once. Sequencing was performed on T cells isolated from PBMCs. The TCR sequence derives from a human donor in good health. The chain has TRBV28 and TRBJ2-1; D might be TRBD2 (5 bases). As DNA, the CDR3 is TGTGCCAGCAGTTTCCCCCCCTCGGGGTATGAGCAGTTCTTC. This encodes CASSFPPSGYEQFF.